This entry lists 17 T cell receptor beta chains sequenced from one sample in a study of T cell responses to AZD1222 COVID-19 vaccine (dated by TCRdb to about 2021). Library preparation used the immunoSEQ multiplex PCR assay. Entries here come from immuneACCESS through TCRdb and include only in-frame sequences with V and J called. Some clones fail to appear in such tables; in the studies checked, an unresolved V gene covers under half of the shortfall, and the cause of the remainder is unknown. The sample contains roughly 120,000 clones, nearly 90% of them found a single time. Of the sample, approximately 17% is held by the ten largest clones. According to the study, the label for this sample's time point signals: baseline before first vaccination. The starting material was peripheral blood, obtained on day 0 of AZD1222 vaccination. The receptors were gathered from an adult in good health.

The rearrangement joins TRBV5-1 to TRBJ1-1; the match to TRBD1 covers 12 bases. This CDR3 comprises 15 residues. The germline gives CDR1 SGHRS, CDR2 YFSETQ. The trim removed 4 bases at V and 1 base at J, leaving 2 bases unmatched. In nucleotides, the CDR3 is TGCGCCAGCAGCCGGGACAGGGGGCCGAACACTGAAGCTTTCTTT. Translation: CASSRDRGPNTEAFF. The full variable domain, completed using reference TRBV5-1 and TRBJ1-1, is KAGVTQTPRYLIKTRGQQVTLSCSPISGHRSVSWYQQTPGQGLQFLFEYFSETQRNKGNFPGRFSGRQFSNSRSEMNVSTLELGDSALYLCASSRDRGPNTEAFFGQGTRLTVV.

The rearrangement uses TRBV5-4 and TRBJ2-2; D is unclear. The CDR3 consists of 13 residues. V was cut by 7 bases and J by 1 base, with 8 bases left in between. Germline-derived CDR1 and CDR2 are SGHNT and YYREEE (reference sequence). CDR3 in DNA: TGTGCCAGCGGCCAGCGGAACACCGGGGAGCTGTTTTTT. As protein: CASGQRNTGELFF.

The chain carries TRBV30 and TRBJ2-1, with 12 bases aligning to TRBD2. V shed 5 bases and J 9 bases; nucleotides not matched to a gene: 14. CDR3 length: 16 amino acids. CDR1 and CDR2 (germline): GTSNPN, SVGIG (reference sequence). The CDR3 DNA reads as TGTGCCTGGGGTAAGAGCCTGACTAGCGGGAGTGGTGAGCAGTTCTTC. Amino acid sequence: CAWGKSLTSGSGEQFF.

The V call is TRBV27, the J call TRBJ1-1; unclear D gene. Germline V gene lookup returns CDR1 MNHEY and CDR2 SMNVEV (reference sequence). The CDR3 is made up of 16 amino acids. Trimming left V 2 bases short and J 4 bases short, with 17 bases between. CDR3 protein: CASSLGTVGLGTEAFF. The CDR3 nucleotides are TGTGCCAGCAGTTTAGGCACGGTAGGGTTAGGCACTGAAGCTTTCTTT.

The chain carries TRBV4-2 and TRBJ1-4; 8 nucleotides align to TRBD1. V dropped 4 bases and J dropped 8; count of bases not matched to a gene: 9. Germline CDR1 and CDR2: LGHNA and YNFKEQ. The CDR3 contains 15 residues. The CDR3 coding sequence is TGTGCCAGCAGCCCTCCCGGACAGGGATACGAAAAACTGTTTTTT. It yields the protein CASSPPGQGYEKLFF.

This clone has just a few counts. The chain has TRBV24-1 and TRBJ2-1; TRBD1 agrees at 10 bases. The germline CDR1 and CDR2 sequences are KGHDR and SFDVKD. J lost 9 bases, V lost 4 bases, and 5 bases had no gene match. The CDR3 has 14 amino acids. The CDR3 reads CATSDFGTGVEQFF. DNA of the CDR3: TGTGCCACCAGTGACTTCGGGACAGGGGTTGAGCAGTTCTTC.

The genes are TRBV2 and TRBJ1-6; tentative D call: TRBD1 (5 bases). The CDR3 is 13 residues long. Per germline, CDR1 SNHLY and CDR2 FYNNEI. V was cut by 6 bases and J by 11 bases, with 14 bases left in between. The CDR3 sequence is CASSRDLGAPLHF. Written as DNA, the CDR3 is TGTGCCAGCAGCCGGGACCTCGGCGCACCCCTCCACTTT.

This clone has only one observation. The chain carries TRBV10-2 and TRBJ1-2; D uncertain. Per the germline V gene, CDR1 is WSHSY and CDR2 is SAAADI. Trimming stripped 7 bases from V and 4 bases from J, with 13 bases between. This CDR3 is built from 13 residues. CDR3 nucleotides: TGCGCCAGCAATGCGCTATCGGTCTATGGCTACACCTTC. As protein: CASNALSVYGYTF.

The V gene is TRBV7-3, the J gene TRBJ1-1; unclear D gene. The germline V and J ends were trimmed by 5 bases and 5 bases, with 12 bases remaining between them. Germline assignment: CDR1 SGHTA and CDR2 FQGTGA. This CDR3 comprises 13 residues. The CDR3 sequence: CASSTSPTTEAFF. The CDR3 nucleotides are TGTGCCAGCAGCACCTCGCCCACGACTGAAGCTTTCTTT.

The chain links TRBV4-2 to TRBJ1-2; 7 nucleotides line up with TRBD1. Germline assignment: CDR1 LGHNA and CDR2 YNFKEQ. This CDR3 contains 17 residues. After removal of 3 bases from V and 4 bases from J, the junction contained 14 bases not matched to a gene. The CDR3 here is CASSHPPAAGTVYGYTF. The DNA for the CDR3 is TGTGCCAGCAGCCATCCTCCCGCCGCCGGGACAGTCTATGGCTACACCTTC.

This clone has a single count. The V call is TRBV28, the J call TRBJ1-2, with D unresolved. The CDR3 totals 13 residues. CDR1 MDHEN and CDR2 SYDVKM come from the germline V gene. V was cut by 10 bases and J by 4 bases, with 16 bases left in between. CDR3 in DNA: TGTGCCACCCCTTCCCGGGCTAGCTATGGCTACACCTTC. Its protein product is CATPSRASYGYTF.

This rearrangement joins TRBV6-5 to TRBJ2-7; tentative D call: TRBD2 (5 bases). This CDR3 contains 15 residues. Germline V CDR1 and CDR2: MNHEY, SVGAGI. Trimming removed 8 bases at V and 1 base at J, with 18 bases between. CDR3 coding DNA: TGTGCCAGCCAATCGCGGGCATTTGCATCCTACGAGCAGTACTTC. Its protein product is CASQSRAFASYEQYF.

The chain recombines TRBV9 with TRBJ1-1; D might be TRBD1 (6 bases). V was shortened by 4 bases and J by 5 bases, with 18 bases between the two germline ends. This CDR3 is 15 amino acids long. CDR1 and CDR2 (germline): SGDLS, YYNGEE. DNA of the CDR3: TGTGCCAGCAGCCCCCGGGACACCACCCGGACTGAAGCTTTCTTT. As protein: CASSPRDTTRTEAFF.

The DNA of the CDR3 is TGTGCCAGCAGCTTACTCGCGGGAGCCTACGAGCAGTACGTC. Residues: CASSLLAGAYEQYV. The rearrangement uses TRBV7-8 and TRBJ2-7, with TRBD2 matching 7 bases. From germline, CDR1 is SGHVS and CDR2 FQNEAQ. The junction had 3 bases not matched to a gene; V was cut back by 2 bases and J by 2 bases. The CDR3 is made up of 14 amino acids.

CDR3 region: CASSSSYTGELFF. In DNA, the CDR3 is TGTGCCAGCAGCTCCAGTTACACCGGGGAGCTGTTTTTT. V usage is TRBV7-9 and J usage is TRBJ2-2; D is unclear. Germline assignment: CDR1 SEHNR and CDR2 FQNEAQ (reference sequence). The CDR3 is 13 residues long. Trimming removed 4 bases from V and 3 bases from J, with 6 bases in between.

There are a few counts of this clone. This rearrangement joins TRBV15 to TRBJ2-1; D not resolved. CDR3 length equals 14 residues. V dropped 5 bases and J dropped 4 bases, with 12 bases sitting between them. Germline V CDR1 and CDR2: LNHNV, YYDKDF (reference sequence). CDR3 DNA: TGTGCCACCAGCTTCCCGACGGTATACAATGAGCAGTTCTTC. It specifies CATSFPTVYNEQFF.

This clone was seen only once. J is TRBJ2-3 and V is TRBV24-1; 7 bases are a match to TRBD1. CDR1 and CDR2 (germline): KGHDR, SFDVKD. The CDR3 length is 15 residues. The V segment lost 4 bases and the J segment 2 bases; nucleotides outside the gene matches: 5. In nucleotides, the CDR3 is TGTGCCACCAGTGAACCGACAGGGTTCACAGATACGCAGTATTTT. As protein: CATSEPTGFTDTQYF.